This T cell receptor beta chain was identified during a study of glioma-infiltrating T cells after dendritic cell vaccination. Study findings and constraints: The cohort had few patients with full blood and tumor sets. Higher TCR clonality did not directly relate to longer survival.

This clone was counted between two and nine times. Its antigen is currently unknown. TCRB CDR3 was amplified from 2 ug genomic DNA or less. Primers: 60 V beta forward and 13 J beta reverse. The table came from immunoSEQ multiplex PCR; TCRdb's copy has only in-frame clones and leaves some out. The repertoire consists of about 73,000 clones, with almost 85% occurring once and the leading ten covering under 2.5%. The receptor was derived from a human donor with glioblastoma. The sequences come from blood, collected before dendritic cell vaccination.

The CDR3 DNA reads as TGTGCCAGCAGTTTAACGACAGGGGCCTATACCTACGAGCAGTACTTC. Protein product: CASSLTTGAYTYEQYF. The rearrangement joins TRBV6-5 to TRBJ2-7; 8 bases map to TRBD1. Trimming cost V 4 bases and J 2 bases; bases outside gene matches: 10. The CDR3 runs to 16 residues. CDR1 is MNHEY, CDR2 SVGAGI, per germline.